This T cell receptor (beta chain) was obtained from a study of shared clonotypes between healthy human individuals. Regarding this clone: What it binds is unknown.

The run depth of the assay was deep. Clones were sequenced by immunoSEQ multiplex PCR, and TCRdb holds only the in-frame ones, with some missing. Of about 1 million clones listed, under 80% are singletons. Study-level findings and limits: Although depth was large, rarefaction showed that sequencing of the sorted subsets was incomplete. Among the subsets, naive ones generally showed larger estimated richness than memory ones.

Division of CD4+ cells produced a CD45RA+ naive subset and a CD45RA-negative memory subset. Sequenced: memory CD4+ T cells sorted from blood. Stated subset: CD45RA-negative fraction. This receptor was obtained from a man between 18 and 35 years old in good health.

Here the CDR3 DNA reads TGCAGCGTTGTGGGAGGGGGCGTTAAAGCCTATGGCTACACCTTC. Amino acid sequence: CSVVGGGVKAYGYTF. The V gene is TRBV29-1, the J gene TRBJ1-2; TRBD1 agrees at 7 bases. The CDR3 loop spans 15 amino acids. V shed 4 bases, J shed 4 bases, and the junction held 12 bases outside the gene matches. Germline V CDR1 and CDR2: SQVTM, ANQGSEA.